Reported below is one TCR beta chain. The data were obtained in a study of STAT5B mutations in CD4+ large granular lymphocyte leukemia. As for the study in general: Anti-CD4 microbead selection came after CD8+ cell depletion in cryopreserved samples.

Per germline, CDR1 MDHEN and CDR2 SYDVKM. The CDR3 spans 14 residues. V gave up 2 bases and J gave up 7 bases; unmatched junction bases: 6. In the authors' workflow: The detection floor for productive clonotype frequency was 2.59 x 10-5. This table comes from immunoSEQ multiplex PCR, and its TCRdb copy is limited to in-frame clones, with some not included. That table furnishes V, J and clone size, whereas the DNA furnished D and trimming. The sample has about 6,300 clones, less than 80% seen once. The genes are TRBV28 and TRBJ1-2; 8 bases are shared with TRBD1. The sequenced material came from PBMCs. The sequence derives from a woman in her 70s with CD4+ T-cell large granular lymphocyte leukemia. In nucleotides, the CDR3 is TGTGCCAGCAGTTTACCCAGGGGGCGAGGTGGCTACACCTTC. Its protein product is CASSLPRGRGGYTF.